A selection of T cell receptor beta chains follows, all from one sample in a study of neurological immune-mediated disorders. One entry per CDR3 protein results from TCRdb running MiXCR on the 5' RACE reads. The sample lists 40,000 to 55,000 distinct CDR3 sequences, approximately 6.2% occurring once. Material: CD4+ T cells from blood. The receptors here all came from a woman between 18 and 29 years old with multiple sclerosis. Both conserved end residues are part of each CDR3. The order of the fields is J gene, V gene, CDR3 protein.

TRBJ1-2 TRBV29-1 CSVGTGSGGYTF
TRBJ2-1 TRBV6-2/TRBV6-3 CASSRRYTSREAPNEQFF
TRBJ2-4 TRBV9 CASSSEPLGAKNIQYF
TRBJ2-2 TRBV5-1 CASSFRRAFTGELFF
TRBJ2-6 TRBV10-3 CAISGRDGQGSSGANVLTF
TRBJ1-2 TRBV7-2 CASSLAGGAGGYTF
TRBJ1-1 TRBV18 CASSQGRNMNTEAFF
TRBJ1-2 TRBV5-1 CASSFERQTYTF
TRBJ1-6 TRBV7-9 CASSLFAGLSNSPLHF
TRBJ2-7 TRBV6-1 CASSPRSGTTAYEQYF
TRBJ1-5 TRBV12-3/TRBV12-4 CASSQEHQPQHF
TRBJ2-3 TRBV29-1 CIPLMVAHTDTQYF
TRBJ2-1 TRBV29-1 CSVPDRLGAYNEQFF
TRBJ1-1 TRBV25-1 CAGRGTGLRIATEAFF
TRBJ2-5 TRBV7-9 CASSLAAGQETQYF
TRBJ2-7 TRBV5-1 CASSIAVGLPPYEQYF
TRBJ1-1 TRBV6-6 CASSYSLGVNTEAFF
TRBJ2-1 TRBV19 CASRMTSGSSYNEQFF
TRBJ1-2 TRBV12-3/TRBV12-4 CASSSRQGRAYGYTF
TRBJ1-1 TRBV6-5 CASSKGQGAVNTEAFF
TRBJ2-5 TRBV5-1 CASSLDRVSGETQYF
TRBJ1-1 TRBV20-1 CSARMGPRGPEAFF
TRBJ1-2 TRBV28 CASTLSTARAGGYTF
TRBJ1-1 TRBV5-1 CASSVPVNENTEAFF
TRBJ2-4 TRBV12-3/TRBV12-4 CASSPTSSAKNIQYF
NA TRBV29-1 CSVEDRTQGTQYF
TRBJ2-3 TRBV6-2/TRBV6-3 CASSRLAGESDTQYF
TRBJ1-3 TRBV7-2 CASSLTGGQHSGNTIYF
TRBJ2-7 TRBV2 CASVIDRGREQYF
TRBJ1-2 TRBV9 CASSVTTYGNYGYTF
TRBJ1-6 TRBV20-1 CSARTGGNSPLHF
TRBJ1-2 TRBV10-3 CAISVDRVNGYTF
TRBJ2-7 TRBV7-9 CASSFTPDGSYEQYF
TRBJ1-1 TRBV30 CAQSSRVARTEAFF
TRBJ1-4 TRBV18 CASSPNRGANEKLFF
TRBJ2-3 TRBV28 CASSLFNFGQGKRTDTQYF
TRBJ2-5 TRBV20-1 CSASYSGGRGETQYF
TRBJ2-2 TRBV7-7 CASSYLSGANTGELFF
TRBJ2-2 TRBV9 CASSVGGRGNTGELFF
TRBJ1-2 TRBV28 CASSKSGTENYGYTF
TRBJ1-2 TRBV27 CASSFRGSYGYTF
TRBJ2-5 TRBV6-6 CASRRDLQETQYF
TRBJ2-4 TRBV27 CASSPLGSGDIQYF
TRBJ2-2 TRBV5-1 CASSPLLSATGELFF
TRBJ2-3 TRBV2 CASSDPGLAGEEDTQYF
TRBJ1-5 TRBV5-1 CASSLSGENQPQHF
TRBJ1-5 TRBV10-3 CVIKGSNQPKHF
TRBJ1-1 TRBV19 CASSQTGRGTEAFF
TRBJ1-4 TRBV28 CASSLWTSRNEKLFF
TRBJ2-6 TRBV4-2 CASSQDTEIFSSGANVLTF
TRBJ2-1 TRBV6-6 CASSYDPSRNEQFF